The 10 T cell receptor beta chains listed next were all sequenced from one sample in a study of Graves' ophthalmopathy and Graves' hyperthyroidism. The authors amplified TCR beta CDR3 regions, and they did so from RNA transcripts for repertoire sequencing. The library came from an HTBI-primed first-round RT-PCR and a second-round multiplex PCR. TCRdb re-analysed the multiplex PCR reads in MiXCR, keeping a single row per CDR3 protein. Among just over 400,000 distinct CDR3 sequences listed, roughly 21% were seen once. The source material was peripheral blood. The receptors here all came from a woman aged 18-29 years with stable Graves' hyperthyroidism.

The sample holds a few counts of this clonotype. The J gene is TRBJ2-3, the V gene TRBV7-2, with TRBD2 matching 10 bases. Losses at the gene ends were 4 bases for V and 1 base for J; bases not matched to a gene: 2. CDR3 length: 15 residues. Germline lookup yields CDR1 SGHTA and CDR2 FQGNSA. The CDR3 loop reads CASSSSGRGTDTQYF. Written as DNA, the CDR3 is TGTGCCAGCAGCTCTAGCGGGAGAGGCACAGATACGCAGTATTTT.

This clonotype was counted ten times or more. The chain employs TRBV6-1 and TRBJ2-7; a possible D gene is TRBD1 (6 bases). The CDR3 is made up of 14 amino acids. Germline CDR1 MNHNS, CDR2 SASEGT. Deletions cut 5 bases from V and 4 bases from J, with 15 bases between. CDR3 nucleotides: TGTGCCAGCAGTCCACGGACAGAATCTTACGAGCAGTACTTC. This sequence encodes CASSPRTESYEQYF.

This clonotype occurred many times. J is TRBJ2-7 and V is TRBV12-3 or TRBV12-4, with 7 bases lining up with TRBD2. This CDR3 comprises 14 residues. J was trimmed by 0 bases and V by 3 bases; bases with no gene match: 2. The CDR3 DNA reads as TGTGCCAGCAGTTTGAAGCGGGGCTCCTACGAGCAGTACTTC. As protein: CASSLKRGSYEQYF.

The rearrangement uses TRBV10-3 and TRBJ2-5; 7 nucleotides agree with TRBD1. The CDR3 sequence is 15 residues long. Per the germline V gene, CDR1 is ENHRY and CDR2 is SYGVKD. J was trimmed by 2 bases and V by 4 bases; bases with no gene match: 7. The CDR3 DNA reads TGTGCCATCAGTGTGGTGCCAGGGGGTCAAGAGACCCAGTACTTC. It specifies CAISVVPGGQETQYF.

The sample holds many counts of this clonotype. The chain recombines TRBV7-2 with TRBJ2-4, with 7 bases matching TRBD2. The ends lost 1 base at V and 0 bases at J; junction bases unmatched: 6. The CDR3 contains 17 residues. Per the germline V gene, CDR1 is SGHTA and CDR2 is FQGNSA. The CDR3 bases are TGTGCCAGCAGCTTAGGAGGCATAGCGGGAGCCAAAAACATTCAGTACTTC. It is translated as CASSLGGIAGAKNIQYF.

Many counts were recorded for this clonotype. The chain is built from TRBV15 and TRBJ2-5; D is undetermined. Trimming stripped 0 bases from V and 10 bases from J, with 12 bases between. The CDR3 extends over 13 amino acids. The germline gives CDR1 LNHNV, CDR2 YYDKDF (reference sequence). The CDR3 coding sequence is TGTGCCACCAGCAGAGATCATGCGCCCCGCCAGTACTTC. It specifies CATSRDHAPRQYF.

This clonotype has at least ten counts. The gene calls are TRBV25-1 and TRBJ2-2, with 7 bases lining up with TRBD2. Germline loops: CDR1 MGHDK, CDR2 SYGVNS. This CDR3 region has 13 residues. Trimming took 7 bases from V and 7 from J; bases not matched to a gene: 6. CDR3 nucleotides: TGTGCCAGCACCAAAAGCGGGGACGGGGAGCTGTTTTTT. Amino acids: CASTKSGDGELFF.

This clonotype appeared a few times. J is TRBJ1-1 and V is TRBV12-3 or TRBV12-4, with D possibly matching TRBD1 (6 bases). The CDR3 spans 12 residues. Deletions cut 6 bases from V and 10 bases from J, with 15 bases between. The CDR3: CASSPSTGLAFF. CDR3 DNA: TGTGCCAGCAGCCCCTCTACAGGGTTAGCTTTCTTT.

This clonotype came up many times. V and J are TRBV24-1 and TRBJ2-2; 10 positions agree with TRBD2. The CDR3 consists of 14 residues. V was pared by 7 bases and J by 4 bases, with 2 bases of the junction left unmatched. CDR1 and CDR2 from the germline V gene are KGHDR and SFDVKD. The CDR3 DNA reads as TGTGCCACCAGAAGCGGGAGGGCCACCGGGGAGCTGTTTTTT. This sequence encodes CATRSGRATGELFF.

This clonotype was observed at least ten times. The chain couples TRBV30 to TRBJ2-7, with D possibly matching TRBD2 (6 bases). V lost 1 base, J lost 9 bases, and 13 bases lay in between. In germline, CDR1 is GTSNPN, CDR2 SVGIG (reference sequence). This CDR3 is 12 amino acids long. CDR3 amino acids: CAWSDSRETQYF. CDR3 nucleotides: TGTGCCTGGAGTGACTCCCGGGAGACGCAGTACTTC.